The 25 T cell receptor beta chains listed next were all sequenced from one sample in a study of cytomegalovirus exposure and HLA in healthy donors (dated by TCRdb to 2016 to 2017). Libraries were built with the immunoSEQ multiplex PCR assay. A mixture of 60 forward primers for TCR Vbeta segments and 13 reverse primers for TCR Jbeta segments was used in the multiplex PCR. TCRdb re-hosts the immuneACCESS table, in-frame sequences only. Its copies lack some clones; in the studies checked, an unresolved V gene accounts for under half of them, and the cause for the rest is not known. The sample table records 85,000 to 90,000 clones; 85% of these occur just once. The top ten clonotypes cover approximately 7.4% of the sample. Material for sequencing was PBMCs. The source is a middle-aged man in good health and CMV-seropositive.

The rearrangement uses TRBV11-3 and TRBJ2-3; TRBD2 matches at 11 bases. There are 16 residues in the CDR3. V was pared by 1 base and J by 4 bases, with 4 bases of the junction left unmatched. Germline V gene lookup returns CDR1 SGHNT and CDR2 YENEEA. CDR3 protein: CASSLVGTSGADTQYF. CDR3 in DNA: TGTGCCAGCAGCTTAGTTGGGACTAGCGGAGCAGATACGCAGTATTTT.

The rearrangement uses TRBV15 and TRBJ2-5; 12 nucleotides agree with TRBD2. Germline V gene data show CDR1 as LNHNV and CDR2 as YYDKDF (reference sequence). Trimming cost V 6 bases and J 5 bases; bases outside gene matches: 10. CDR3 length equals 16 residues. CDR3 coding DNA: TGTGCCACCAGGATGACTAGCGGGGGCCCGCGGGAGACCCAGTACTTC. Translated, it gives CATRMTSGGPRETQYF.

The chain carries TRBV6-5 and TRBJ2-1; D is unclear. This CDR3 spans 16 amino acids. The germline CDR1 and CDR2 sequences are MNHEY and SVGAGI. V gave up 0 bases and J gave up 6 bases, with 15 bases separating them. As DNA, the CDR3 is TGTGCCAGCAGTTACTCATCTCTACTTAGTACCAATGAGCAGTTCTTC. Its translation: CASSYSSLLSTNEQFF.

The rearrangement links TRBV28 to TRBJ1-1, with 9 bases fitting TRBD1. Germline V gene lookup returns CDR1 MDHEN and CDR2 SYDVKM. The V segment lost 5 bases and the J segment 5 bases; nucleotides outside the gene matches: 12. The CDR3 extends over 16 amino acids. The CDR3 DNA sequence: TGTGCCAGCAGTGAGCCGACAGGGGGAGTCCTTACTGAAGCTTTCTTT. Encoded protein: CASSEPTGGVLTEAFF.

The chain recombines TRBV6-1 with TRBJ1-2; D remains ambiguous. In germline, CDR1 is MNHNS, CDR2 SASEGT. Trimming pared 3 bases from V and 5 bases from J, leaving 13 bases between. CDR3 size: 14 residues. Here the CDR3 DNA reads TGTGCCAGCAGTGACGATGGACGGAGGTATGGCTACACCTTC. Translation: CASSDDGRRYGYTF.

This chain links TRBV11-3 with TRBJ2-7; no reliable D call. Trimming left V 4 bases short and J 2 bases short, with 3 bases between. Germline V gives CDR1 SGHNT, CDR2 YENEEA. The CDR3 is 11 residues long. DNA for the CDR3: TGTGCCAGCAGCTCTACCTACGAGCAGTACTTC. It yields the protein CASSSTYEQYF.

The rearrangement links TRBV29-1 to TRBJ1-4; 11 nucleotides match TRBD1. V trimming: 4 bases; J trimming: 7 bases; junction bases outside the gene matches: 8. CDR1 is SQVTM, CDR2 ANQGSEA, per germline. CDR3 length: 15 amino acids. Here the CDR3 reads CSVGTGTGGGEKLFF. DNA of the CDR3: TGCAGCGTTGGAACCGGGACAGGGGGGGGTGAAAAACTGTTTTTT.

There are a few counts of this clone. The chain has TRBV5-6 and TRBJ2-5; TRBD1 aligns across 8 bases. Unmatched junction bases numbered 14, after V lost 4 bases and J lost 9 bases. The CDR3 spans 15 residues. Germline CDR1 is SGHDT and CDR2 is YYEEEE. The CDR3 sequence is CASSLTGTGENAQYF. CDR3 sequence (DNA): TGTGCCAGCAGCCTGACGGGGACAGGAGAAAATGCCCAGTACTTC.

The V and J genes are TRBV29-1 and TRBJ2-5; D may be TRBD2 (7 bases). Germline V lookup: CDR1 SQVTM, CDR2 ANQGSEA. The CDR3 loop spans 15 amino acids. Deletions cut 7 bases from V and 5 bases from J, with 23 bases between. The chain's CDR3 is CSADNEGGGTETQYF. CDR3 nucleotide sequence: TGCAGCGCAGATAACGAGGGGGGGGGTACGGAGACCCAGTACTTC. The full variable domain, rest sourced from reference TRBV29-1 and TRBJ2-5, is SAVISQKPSRDICQRGTSLTIQCQVDSQVTMMFWYRQQPGQSLTLIATANQGSEATYESGFVIDKFPISRPNLTFSTLTVSNMSPEDSSIYLCSADNEGGGTETQYFGPGTRLLVL.

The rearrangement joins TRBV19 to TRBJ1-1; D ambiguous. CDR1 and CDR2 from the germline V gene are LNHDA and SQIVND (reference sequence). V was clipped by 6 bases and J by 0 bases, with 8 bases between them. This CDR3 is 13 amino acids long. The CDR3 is CASSLTVNTEAFF. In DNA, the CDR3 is TGTGCCAGTAGCCTTACGGTGAACACTGAAGCTTTCTTT.

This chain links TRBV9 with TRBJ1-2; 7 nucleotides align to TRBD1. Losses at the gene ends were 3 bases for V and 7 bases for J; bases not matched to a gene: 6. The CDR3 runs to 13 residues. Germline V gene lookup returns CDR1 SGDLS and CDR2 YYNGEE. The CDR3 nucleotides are TGTGCCAGCAGCGCAGGGGGTAGCTGTGGCTACACCTTC. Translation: CASSAGGSCGYTF.

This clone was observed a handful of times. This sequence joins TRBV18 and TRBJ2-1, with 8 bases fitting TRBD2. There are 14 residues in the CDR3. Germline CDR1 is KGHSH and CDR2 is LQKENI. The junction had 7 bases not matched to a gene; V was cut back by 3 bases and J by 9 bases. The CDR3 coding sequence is TGTGCCAGCTCACCCACAGGGACTAGGGTTGAGCAGTTCTTC. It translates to CASSPTGTRVEQFF.

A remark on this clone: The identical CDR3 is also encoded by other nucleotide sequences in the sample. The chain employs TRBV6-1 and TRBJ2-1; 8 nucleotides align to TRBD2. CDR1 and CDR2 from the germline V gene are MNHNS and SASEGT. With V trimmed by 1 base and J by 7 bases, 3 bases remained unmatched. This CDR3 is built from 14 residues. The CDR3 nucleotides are TGTGCCAGCAGTGAAGGACTAGCGAGTAATGAGCAGTTCTTC. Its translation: CASSEGLASNEQFF.

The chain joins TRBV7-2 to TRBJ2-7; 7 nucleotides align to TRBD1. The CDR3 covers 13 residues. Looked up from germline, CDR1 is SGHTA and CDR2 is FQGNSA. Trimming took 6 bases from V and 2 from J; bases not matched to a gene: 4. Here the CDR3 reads CASRRDSTYEQYF. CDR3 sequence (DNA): TGTGCCAGCAGGAGGGACAGCACCTACGAGCAGTACTTC.

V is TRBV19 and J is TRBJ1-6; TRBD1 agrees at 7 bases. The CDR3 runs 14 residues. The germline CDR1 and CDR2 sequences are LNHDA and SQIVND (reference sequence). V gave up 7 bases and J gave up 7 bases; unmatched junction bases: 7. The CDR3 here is CASNTGTANSPLHF. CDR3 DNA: TGTGCCAGTAACACCGGGACAGCAAATTCACCCCTCCACTTT.

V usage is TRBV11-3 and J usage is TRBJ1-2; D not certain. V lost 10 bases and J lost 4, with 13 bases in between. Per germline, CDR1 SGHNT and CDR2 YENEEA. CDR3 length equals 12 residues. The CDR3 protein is CATTEGGYGYTF. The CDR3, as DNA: TGTGCCACCACCGAAGGCGGCTATGGCTACACCTTC.

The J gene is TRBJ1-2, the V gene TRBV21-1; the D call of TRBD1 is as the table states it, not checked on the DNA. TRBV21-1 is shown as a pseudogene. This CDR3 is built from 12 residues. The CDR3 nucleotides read TGTGCCAGCAGCAGAAGAGGACAGGGACACACCTTC. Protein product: CASSRRGQGHTF.

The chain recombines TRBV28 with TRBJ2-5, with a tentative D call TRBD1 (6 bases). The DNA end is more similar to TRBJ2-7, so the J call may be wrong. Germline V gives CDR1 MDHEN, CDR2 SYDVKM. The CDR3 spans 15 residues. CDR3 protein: CASSTLTGALYEQYF. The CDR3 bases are TGTGCCAGCAGTACTCTGACAGGAGCTCTCTACGAGCAGTACTTC.

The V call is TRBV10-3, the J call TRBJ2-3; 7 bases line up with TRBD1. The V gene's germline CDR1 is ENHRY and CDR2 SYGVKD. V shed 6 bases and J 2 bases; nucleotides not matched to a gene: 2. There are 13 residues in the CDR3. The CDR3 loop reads CAISQGDTDTQYF. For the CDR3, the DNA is TGTGCCATCAGCCAGGGGGACACAGATACGCAGTATTTT.

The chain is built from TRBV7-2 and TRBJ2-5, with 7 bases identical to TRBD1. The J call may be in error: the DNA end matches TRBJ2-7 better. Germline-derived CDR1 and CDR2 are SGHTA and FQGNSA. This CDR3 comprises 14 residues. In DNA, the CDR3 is TGTGCCAGCAGCCGACGACAGGGCACCTACGAGCAGTACTTC. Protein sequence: CASSRRQGTYEQYF.

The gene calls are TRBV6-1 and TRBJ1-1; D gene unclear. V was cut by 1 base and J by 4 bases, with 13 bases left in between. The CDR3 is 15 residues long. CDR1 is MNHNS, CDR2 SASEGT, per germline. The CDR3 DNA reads TGTGCCAGCAGTGAAGGGGCAGGCGGAGGCACTGAAGCTTTCTTT. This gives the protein CASSEGAGGGTEAFF.

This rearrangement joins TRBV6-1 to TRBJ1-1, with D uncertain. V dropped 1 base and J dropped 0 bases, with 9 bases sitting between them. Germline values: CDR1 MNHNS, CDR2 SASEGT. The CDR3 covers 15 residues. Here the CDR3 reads CASSEERAMNTEAFF. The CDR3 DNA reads TGTGCCAGCAGTGAAGAAAGAGCCATGAACACTGAAGCTTTCTTT.

CDR3 nucleotide sequence: TGTGCCAGTAGTCGGGGGGGCTCTGGAAACACCATATATTTT. Encoded protein: CASSRGGSGNTIYF. The chain is built from TRBV19 and TRBJ1-3, with a possible D match to TRBD1 (5 bases). Germline V gives CDR1 LNHDA, CDR2 SQIVND (reference sequence). The CDR3 extends over 14 amino acids. Deletions cut 5 bases from V and 0 bases from J, with 8 bases between.

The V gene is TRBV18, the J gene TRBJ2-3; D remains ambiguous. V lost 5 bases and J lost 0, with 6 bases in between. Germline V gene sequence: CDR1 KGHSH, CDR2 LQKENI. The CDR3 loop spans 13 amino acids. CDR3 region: CASSGQSTDTQYF. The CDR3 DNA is TGTGCCAGCTCAGGGCAGAGCACAGATACGCAGTATTTT.

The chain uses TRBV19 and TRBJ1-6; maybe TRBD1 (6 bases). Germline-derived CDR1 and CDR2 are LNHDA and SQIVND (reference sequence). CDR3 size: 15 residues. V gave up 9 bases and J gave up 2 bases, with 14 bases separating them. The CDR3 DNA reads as TGTGCCAGCGCGCAGGGACACACCTATAATTCACCCCTCCACTTT. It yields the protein CASAQGHTYNSPLHF.